What follows describes a single T cell receptor (beta chain). Its antigen is still unknown. The V and J ends lost 0 bases and 4 bases respectively, with 8 bases between them. From germline, CDR1 is SGHRS and CDR2 YFSETQ. The CDR3 length is 13 residues. A second PCR, run for roughly 7 to 12 cycles, used a sample-barcoded 5' primer plus a J-beta primer mix. TCRdb passed the 5' RACE reads through MiXCR, listing each CDR3 protein once. This table holds roughly 800,000 distinct CDR3 sequences, 58% found once. The sample originates from a study of blood T cells in healthy people across ages. Notes on the study in general: Higher naive T cell percentage went strongly together with higher TCR beta diversity.

Sequencing was done on a sample of blood. The receptor comes from a man aged 30 to 39 in good health. The J gene is TRBJ2-7, the V gene TRBV5-1; D is undetermined. This CDR3 is CASSLARQYEQYF. The CDR3 DNA sequence: TGCGCCAGCAGCTTGGCCAGGCAATACGAGCAGTACTTC.